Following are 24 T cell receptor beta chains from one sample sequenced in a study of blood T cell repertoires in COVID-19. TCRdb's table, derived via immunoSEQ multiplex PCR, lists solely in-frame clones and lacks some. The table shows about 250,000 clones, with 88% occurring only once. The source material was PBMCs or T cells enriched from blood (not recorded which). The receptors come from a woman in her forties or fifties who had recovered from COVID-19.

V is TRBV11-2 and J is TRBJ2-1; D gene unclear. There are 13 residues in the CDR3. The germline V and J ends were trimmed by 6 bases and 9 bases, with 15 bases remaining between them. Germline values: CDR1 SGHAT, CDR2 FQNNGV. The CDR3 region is CASRPVNLLEQFF. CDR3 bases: TGTGCCAGCAGACCGGTAAACTTGCTTGAGCAGTTCTTC.

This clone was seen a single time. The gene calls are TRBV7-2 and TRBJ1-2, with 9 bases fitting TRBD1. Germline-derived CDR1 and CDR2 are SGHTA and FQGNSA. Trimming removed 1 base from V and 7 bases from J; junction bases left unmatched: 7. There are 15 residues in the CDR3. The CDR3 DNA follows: TGTGCCAGCAGCTTAGTTTTGGACAGGGGATCTGGCTACACCTTC. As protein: CASSLVLDRGSGYTF.

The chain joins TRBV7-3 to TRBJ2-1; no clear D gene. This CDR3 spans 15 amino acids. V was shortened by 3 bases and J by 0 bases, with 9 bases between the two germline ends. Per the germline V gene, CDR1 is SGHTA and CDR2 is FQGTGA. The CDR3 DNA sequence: TGTGCCAGCAGCTTTACAGTGAGCTCCTACAATGAGCAGTTCTTC. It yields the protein CASSFTVSSYNEQFF.

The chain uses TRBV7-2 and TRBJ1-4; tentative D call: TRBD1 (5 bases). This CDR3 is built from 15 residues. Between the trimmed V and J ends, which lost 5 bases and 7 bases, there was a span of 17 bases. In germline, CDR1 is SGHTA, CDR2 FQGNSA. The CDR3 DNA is TGTGCCAGCAGCGTTAACGGGCAGGGCACTGAAAAACTGTTTTTT. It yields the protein CASSVNGQGTEKLFF.

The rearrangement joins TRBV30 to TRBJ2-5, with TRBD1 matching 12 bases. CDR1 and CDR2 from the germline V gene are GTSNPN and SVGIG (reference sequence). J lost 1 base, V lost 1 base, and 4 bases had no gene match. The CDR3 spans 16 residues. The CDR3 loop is CAWSAGQGALQETQYF. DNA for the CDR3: TGTGCCTGGAGTGCGGGACAGGGGGCCCTCCAAGAGACCCAGTACTTC.

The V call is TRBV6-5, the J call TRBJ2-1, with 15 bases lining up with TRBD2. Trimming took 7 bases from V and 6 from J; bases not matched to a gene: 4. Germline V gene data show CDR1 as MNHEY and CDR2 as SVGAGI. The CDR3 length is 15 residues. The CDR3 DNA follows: TGTGCCAGCATGCCGGGACTAGCGGGGGGCAATGAGCAGTTCTTC. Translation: CASMPGLAGGNEQFF.

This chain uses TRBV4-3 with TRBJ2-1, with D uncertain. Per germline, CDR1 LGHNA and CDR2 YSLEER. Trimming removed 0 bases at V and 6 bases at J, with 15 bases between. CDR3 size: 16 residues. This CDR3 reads CASSQDFRAGTNEQFF. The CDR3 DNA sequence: TGCGCCAGCAGCCAAGATTTTAGAGCAGGCACCAATGAGCAGTTCTTC.

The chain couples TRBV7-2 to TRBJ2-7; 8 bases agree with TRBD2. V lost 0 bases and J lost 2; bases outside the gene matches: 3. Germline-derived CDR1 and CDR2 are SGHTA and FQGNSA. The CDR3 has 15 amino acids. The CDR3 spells CASSLAPGRAYEQYF. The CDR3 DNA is TGTGCCAGCAGCTTAGCCCCCGGGAGGGCCTACGAGCAGTACTTC.

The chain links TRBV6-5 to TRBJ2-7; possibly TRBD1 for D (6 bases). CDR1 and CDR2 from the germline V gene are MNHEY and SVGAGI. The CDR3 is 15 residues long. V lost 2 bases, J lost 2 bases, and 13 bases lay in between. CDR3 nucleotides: TGTGCCAGCAGTTACCGAGCAGACAGGCCCTACGAGCAGTACTTC. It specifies CASSYRADRPYEQYF.

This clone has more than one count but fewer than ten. The CDR3: CASRLGTGTTGELFF. CDR3 nucleotide sequence: TGTGCCAGTAGGCTGGGGACAGGGACCACCGGGGAGCTGTTTTTT. This chain joins TRBV19 and TRBJ2-2; 9 bases fit TRBD1. Germline trimming cut 6 bases from V and 4 bases from J; bases unmatched to any gene: 6. Per the germline V gene, CDR1 is LNHDA and CDR2 is SQIVND (reference sequence). CDR3 length: 15 amino acids.

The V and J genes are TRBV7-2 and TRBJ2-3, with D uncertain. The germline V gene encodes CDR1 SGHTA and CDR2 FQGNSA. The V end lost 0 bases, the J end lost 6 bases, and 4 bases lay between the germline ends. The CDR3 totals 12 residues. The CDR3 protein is CASSLARDTQYF. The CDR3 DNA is TGTGCCAGCAGCTTAGCGAGGGATACGCAGTATTTT.

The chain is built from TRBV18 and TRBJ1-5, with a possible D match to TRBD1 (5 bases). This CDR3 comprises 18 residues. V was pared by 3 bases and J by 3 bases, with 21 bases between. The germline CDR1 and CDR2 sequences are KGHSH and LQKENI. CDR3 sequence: CASSPTLPGHSPNQPQHF. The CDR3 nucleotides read TGTGCCAGCTCACCCACGCTCCCAGGGCACTCACCCAATCAGCCCCAGCATTTT.

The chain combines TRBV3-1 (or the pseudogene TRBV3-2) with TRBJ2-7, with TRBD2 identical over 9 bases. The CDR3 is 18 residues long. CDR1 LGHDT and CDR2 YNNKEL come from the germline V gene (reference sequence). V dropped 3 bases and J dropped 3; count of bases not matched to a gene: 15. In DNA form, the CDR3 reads TGTGCCAGCAGCCACCCCAGCGGGGGGAGACGGGGAAGCTACGAGCAGTACTTC. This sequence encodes CASSHPSGGRRGSYEQYF.

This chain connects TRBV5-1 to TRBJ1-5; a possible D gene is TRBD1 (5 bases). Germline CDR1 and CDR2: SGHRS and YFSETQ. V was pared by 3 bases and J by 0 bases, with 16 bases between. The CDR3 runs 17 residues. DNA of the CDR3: TGCGCCAGCAGCTCGTCTGGGGCACTTGATAGCAATCAGCCCCAGCATTTT. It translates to CASSSSGALDSNQPQHF.

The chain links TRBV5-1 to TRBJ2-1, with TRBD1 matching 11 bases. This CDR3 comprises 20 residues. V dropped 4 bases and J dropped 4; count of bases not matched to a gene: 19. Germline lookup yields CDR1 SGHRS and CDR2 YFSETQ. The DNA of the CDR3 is TGCGCCAGCAGCGAAGGGACAGGGGGACGGTCAGGACTAGGGTACAATGAGCAGTTCTTC. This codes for CASSEGTGGRSGLGYNEQFF.

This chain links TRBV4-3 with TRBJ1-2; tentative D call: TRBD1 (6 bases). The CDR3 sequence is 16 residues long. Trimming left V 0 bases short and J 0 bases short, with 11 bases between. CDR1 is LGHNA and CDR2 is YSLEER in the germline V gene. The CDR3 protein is CASSQERTDPNYGYTF. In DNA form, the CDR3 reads TGCGCCAGCAGCCAAGAGAGGACAGACCCTAACTATGGCTACACCTTC.

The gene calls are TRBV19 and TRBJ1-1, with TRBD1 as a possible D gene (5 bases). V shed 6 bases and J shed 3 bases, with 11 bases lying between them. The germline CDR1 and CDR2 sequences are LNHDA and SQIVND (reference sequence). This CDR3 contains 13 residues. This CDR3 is CASRDNGHTEAFF. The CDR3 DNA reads TGTGCCAGTAGGGACAATGGGCACACTGAAGCTTTCTTT. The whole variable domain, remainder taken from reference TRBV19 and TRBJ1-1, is DGGITQSPKYLFRKEGQNVTLSCEQNLNHDAMYWYRQDPGQGLRLIYYSQIVNDFQKGDIAEGYSVSREKKESFPLTVTSAQKNPTAFYLCASRDNGHTEAFFGQGTRLTVV.

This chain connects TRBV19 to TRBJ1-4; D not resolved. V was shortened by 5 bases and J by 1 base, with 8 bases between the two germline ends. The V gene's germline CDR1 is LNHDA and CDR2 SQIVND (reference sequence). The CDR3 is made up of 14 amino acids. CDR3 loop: CASSWGGTNEKLFF. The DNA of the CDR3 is TGTGCCAGTAGTTGGGGAGGAACTAATGAAAAACTGTTTTTT.

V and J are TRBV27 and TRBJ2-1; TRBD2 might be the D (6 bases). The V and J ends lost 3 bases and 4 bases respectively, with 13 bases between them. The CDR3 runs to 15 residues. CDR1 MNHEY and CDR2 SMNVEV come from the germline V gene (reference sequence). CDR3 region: CASSFRAGNYNEQFF. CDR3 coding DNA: TGTGCCAGCAGTTTTCGAGCGGGTAATTACAATGAGCAGTTCTTC.

The CDR3 sequence is CASSWTGSSYNEQFF. In DNA form, the CDR3 reads TGTGCCAGCAGCTGGACAGGGAGCTCCTACAATGAGCAGTTCTTC. This rearrangement joins TRBV11-3 to TRBJ2-1; 8 nucleotides agree with TRBD1. The germline V gene has CDR1 SGHNT and CDR2 YENEEA. With V trimmed by 4 bases and J by 0 bases, 2 bases remained unmatched. This CDR3 contains 15 residues.

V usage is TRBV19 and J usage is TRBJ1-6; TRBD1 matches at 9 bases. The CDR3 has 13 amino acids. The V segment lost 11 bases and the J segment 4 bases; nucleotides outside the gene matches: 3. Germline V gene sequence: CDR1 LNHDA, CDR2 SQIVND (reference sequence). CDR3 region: CACGQGYNSPLHF. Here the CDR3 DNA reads TGTGCCTGTGGACAGGGGTATAATTCACCCCTCCACTTT.

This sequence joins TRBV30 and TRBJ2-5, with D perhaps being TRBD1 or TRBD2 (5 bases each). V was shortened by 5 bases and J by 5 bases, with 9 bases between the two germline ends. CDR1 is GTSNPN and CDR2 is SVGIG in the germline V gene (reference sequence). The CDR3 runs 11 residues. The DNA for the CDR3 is TGTGCCTGGGGGGGAGAGGAGACCCAGTACTTC. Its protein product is CAWGGEETQYF.

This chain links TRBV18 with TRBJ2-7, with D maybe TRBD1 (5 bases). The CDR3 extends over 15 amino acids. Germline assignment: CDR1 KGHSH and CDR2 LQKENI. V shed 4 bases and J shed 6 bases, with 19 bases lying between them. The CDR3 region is CASSLSDISYSEQYF. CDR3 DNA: TGTGCCAGCTCACTCTCGGACATCTCCTACTCCGAGCAGTACTTC.

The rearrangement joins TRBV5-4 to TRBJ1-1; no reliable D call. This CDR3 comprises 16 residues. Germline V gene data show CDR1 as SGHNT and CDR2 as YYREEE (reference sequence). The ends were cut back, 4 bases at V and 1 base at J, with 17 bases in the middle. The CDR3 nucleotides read TGTGCCAGCAGCGCCCGGTACGAGGTCCAGAACACTGAAGCTTTCTTT. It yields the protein CASSARYEVQNTEAFF.